This T cell receptor (beta chain) stems from a study of cytomegalovirus exposure and HLA in healthy donors (TCRdb year 2017). With respect to the entire study: An earlier analysis of approximately 590 of the donors reported 250 to 300 Gb of sequence data and 120 million or so unique TCR beta sequences from approximately 180 million T cells. The number of donors typed differed by locus, with about 629-630 for A, B, C, DRB1 and DQB1, 522 for DQA1, some 570 for DPA1, and over 400 for DPB1. Along with the roughly 700-subject first cohort, a separate validation cohort of more than 90 different subjects was used. Roughly 300 gigabases of sequencing data and 70 million to 100 million unique TCR sequences made up an early release that covered over 550 HLA-typed donors. Among approximately 370 genotyped donors of the cohort, an average of roughly 230,000 unique TCR beta nucleotide sequences was sequenced per donor, of which about 18% were non-productive. Alongside the repertoire data, information on donor age, sex, ethnicity and CMV serostatus was compiled. In an earlier analysis of 587 of the donors, high-throughput TCR beta sequencing was used to judge whether each TCR beta V gene segment behaved as functional or pseudogenic. All discovery cohort repertoires had been generated using a single sequencing platform. In a later analysis, previously published TCR beta repertoires from some 640 donors were re-analyzed and high-resolution HLA genotyping was added so that TCR occurrence patterns could be studied. Both class I and class II loci were covered by HLA typing, at four-digit resolution. A later genetic analysis used genome-wide SNP genotypes for about 65% of the roughly 700 donors, treating that subset as a discovery cohort. To predict cytomegalovirus infection status, the study brought together high-throughput TCR immunosequencing, statistical association of individual TCRs with disease status, and machine learning. About five DR-DQ haplotypes were handled as single units for association and clustering, since linkage in the cohort was strong. Of the 350 to 400 genotyped donors, around 81% fell in the genetic ancestry cluster associated with self-reported Caucasian donors. Rather than drawing on any new phenotypic data, the later analysis identified candidate immune exposures from TCR beta sequences and the way those sequences occurred across donors. The study was designed to test whether signatures of past pathogen exposure could be identified by cataloging public T cell receptors. The T cell repertoires of under 750 subjects were profiled by immunosequencing and related to cytomegalovirus serostatus. The full study reports these points: The classifier was reported to diagnose cytomegalovirus status with high specificity and sensitivity in both the original cohort and the validation cohort. In vitro tests confirmed that a few of the cytomegalovirus-associated TCR beta chains recognize cytomegalovirus antigens. A further reported finding was that TCR beta sequences accurately predicted the HLA-A and HLA-B alleles for most subjects in the first cohort. HLA typing was unavailable for some donors at each locus, so association tests used only the typed subset. The presence/absence analyses assumed that sequencing depth was roughly uniform across donors, and that assumption may not be true. When HLA alleles, especially DR and DQ, strongly co-occurred, attributing TCR associations to individual alleles was difficult. CMV serostatus was the only immune exposure information available for the cohort. The 87-base-pair reads could not distinguish some IMGT-functional V segments, including TRBV6-2 and TRBV6-3, so those segments were excluded. In a later analysis, HLA-associated TCR beta chains showed more clonal expansion and lower generation probabilities than non-associated chains that were equally common. In this cohort, only TCR beta chains were sequenced, and detectable features were limited by the absence of alpha or paired-chain data. In a later analysis, the rate of TCR association differed among HLA loci, with DRB1 alleles having the most associated TCRs and HLA-C alleles having the fewest. A total of 164 TCR beta chains were listed by the study as associated with cytomegalovirus. A later analysis associated 17,000 or so TCR beta sequences with specific HLA alleles at a false discovery rate of 0.05. Linkage disequilibrium might explain the correlated functional status among segregating V segments, but an unknown experimental factor could not be ruled out. A group of highly shared sequence variants was considered likely to be a technical artifact of the sequencing pipeline. An earlier analysis of approximately 530 of the donors showed that most TCR beta V segments appeared in productive rearrangements either about 87% or about 30% of the time, which broadly matched IMGT annotations. It was suggested by the authors that the approach could potentially be generalized to other disease states and immunological phenotypes. Most TCR sequences were seen in very few donors, while some public TCRs were found in many individuals. Most CMV-associated TCR beta chains appeared to be HLA-restricted in a later analysis, and the HLA associations seemed to be driven largely by CMV exposure. In a later analysis, several top co-occurrence clusters were reported to appear linked to parvovirus B19, influenza, CMV and Epstein-Barr virus. In a later genetic analysis, fewer N-insertions in productive TCRs were reported among donors in an Asian-associated ancestry cluster than the approximately 670-donor mean. Because counts were too low, seventeen rarely observed V segments, including chromosome 9 orphons, were left out of the earlier analysis of 587 of the donors. V-gene and J-gene trimming of TCR beta chains was associated with a missense DCLRE1C variant in a later genetic analysis, and the association was replicated in an independent cohort.

The cohort consisted of 666 healthy bone marrow donors. Cohort members were all nominally healthy when sampled, although unrecorded immune exposures were likely present. The donor tested CMV seronegative, placing the donor among the roughly 340 seronegative members of the cohort. A peripheral blood sample was provided by each donor, and peripheral blood mononuclear cells were used for TCR beta sequencing. Genomic DNA extraction from the blood cell samples was performed with the Qiagen DNeasy Blood Extraction Kit. Comments on this clone: The specificity of this receptor is unknown. No qualities accompany the bases; no much larger clone lies one base away.

The V and J ends are trimmed by 0 bases and 2 bases, leaving 11 bases between them. Per the germline V gene, SGHAT is the CDR1 and FQNNGV is the CDR2. From the cysteine up to the phenylalanine, the CDR3 has a length of 15 residues. Just CDR3 DNA is preserved here, 45 bases in frame from base 1. The library was produced with the immunoSEQ multiplex PCR assay. For the multiplex PCR, a mixture combining 60 forward primers for TCR Vbeta segments and 13 reverse primers for TCR Jbeta segments was used. The CDR3 region of rearranged TCR beta genes was amplified from genomic DNA with a multiplex PCR assay. Amplified TCR beta libraries were sequenced as 87-base-pair reads on the Illumina HiSeq System. In the source study's methods: Across the 670 or so repertoires, a later analysis counted tens of millions of unique TCR beta chains, 8.5 million to 12 million of which were shared by at least two donors. To remove PCR and sequencing errors, raw reads were error-corrected and collapsed into unique sequences using a nearest-neighbor algorithm that merged closely related sequences. CDR3 sequences were aligned to IMGT reference sequences to assign V, D and J gene segments. For a sequence to be retained, at least a six-nucleotide match to both a V gene segment and a J gene segment was required. A rearrangement counted as productive if the CDR3 had no stop codons and remained in frame with V and J, and every other rearrangement counted as non-productive. Following IMGT convention, CDR3 was defined as the stretch from the second conserved V-encoded cysteine to the conserved J-encoded phenylalanine. Sequences without an unambiguous match to a single V gene segment were excluded from the earlier analysis of approximately 600 of the donors. An earlier analysis of 587 of the donors called V segments functional above 56.7% productive rearrangements and segregating when the between-donor standard deviation exceeded 5%. A statistical classification framework was built to diagnose cytomegalovirus status from the catalog of TCR beta chain sequences. In a later analysis, V and J genes were assigned by comparing TCR nucleotide sequences against IMGT/GENE-DB human TR gene sequences. A later analysis assigned CDR3 sequences and most-parsimonious VDJ recombination scenarios with the TCRdist pipeline. In a later analysis, each TCR beta chain was defined by its CDR3 amino acid sequence together with its V-gene family, and reads without a unique V-gene family were excluded. As a way to deal with suspected cross-contamination and a sequencing artifact, a later analysis dropped nearly 600 nucleotide sequences that were highly shared and had low generation probability. For each public chain, a later analysis derived a clonal expansion index from normalized ranks of inferred template counts within each repertoire. Generation probabilities in a later analysis came from a VDJ recombination model fitted to out-of-frame rearrangements, and those results were checked against IGoR. A later analysis scored TCR-TCR, TCR-HLA and TCR-CMV co-occurrence with hypergeometric tests, applying a repertoire-size bias correction to TCR pairs. False discovery rates were estimated in a later analysis by permuting HLA or CMV assignments 20 times. In a later analysis, co-occurring TCRs were grouped with DBSCAN, and TCRdist sequence similarity was added when clustering was performed within HLA-allele-positive subsets. Repertoires with fewer than 30,000 or more than 120,000 public chains were left out of co-occurrence clustering, as were about 5 repertoires with anomalous nucleotide sharing. TCRdb holds this immuneACCESS table with in-frame rearrangements only. Some clones are missing; in checked studies, unresolved V genes explain under half, and the rest has no known cause. Clonal size and the V and J genes are those of that table, whereas D and trimming came from the DNA. The sample includes some 130,000 clones, with around 74% observed a single time. In total, the top ten clones hold roughly 7% of the sample.

Sequenced sample: PBMCs. This receptor was taken from a male donor in good health and CMV-seronegative. The rearranged chain carries TRBV11-2 and TRBJ2-7; the best D guess is TRBD1, with 5 bases matching. Read as DNA, the sequence is TGTGCCAGCAGCTTAGATCTAGGGGTTGCCTACGAGCAGTACTTC. Translated, this gives CASSLDLGVAYEQYF. This CDR3, with the reference TRBV11-2 and TRBJ2-7 proteins standing in past its ends, gives the full variable domain EAGVAQSPRYKIIEKRQSVAFWCNPISGHATLYWYQQILGQGPKLLIQFQNNGVVDDSQLPKDRFSAERLKGVDSTLKIQPAKLEDSAVYLCASSLDLGVAYEQYFGPGTRLTVT.